Presented here are 32 T cell receptor beta chains from one specimen sequenced in a study of early T cells in non-severe SARS-CoV-2 infection. TCRdb redid the calling of the 5' RACE reads with MiXCR, one entry per CDR3 protein. Of about 60,000 distinct CDR3 sequences listed, around 5.6% are singletons. Sequenced: whole blood. Source of these receptors: an adult who was a healthcare worker with PCR-confirmed SARS-CoV-2 infection or an uninfected control (not recorded which).

Many counts were recorded for this clonotype. A read error may produce the germline difference seen at one junction end. V gene TRBV13 combines with J gene TRBJ2-7, with 9 bases lining up with TRBD2. Germline V gene data show CDR1 as PRHDT and CDR2 as FYEKMQ (reference sequence). This CDR3 spans 14 amino acids. In DNA form, the CDR3 reads TGTGCCAGCGGCTTGACTAGCGGCTCCTACGAGCAGTACTTC. As protein: CASGLTSGSYEQYF.

This clonotype has a count of ten or more. The CDR3 DNA is TGCAGCGTTGGGACGGGACCCTACGAGCAGTACTTC. It codes for CSVGTGPYEQYF. This chain joins TRBV29-1 and TRBJ2-7; D could derive from TRBD1 or TRBD2 (5 bases each). V was pared by 4 bases and J by 2 bases, with 9 bases between. The CDR3 runs to 12 residues. Germline lookup yields CDR1 SQVTM and CDR2 ANQGSEA.

The chain links TRBV6-6 to TRBJ2-7, with TRBD1 matching 9 bases. With V trimmed by 6 bases and J by 2 bases, 8 bases remained unmatched. The CDR3 contains 15 residues. Germline CDR1 MNHNY, CDR2 SVGAGI (reference sequence). This chain's CDR3 is CASSVSGQGPYEQYF. CDR3 sequence (DNA): TGTGCCAGCAGCGTGTCGGGACAGGGACCCTACGAGCAGTACTTC.

The chain links TRBV12-3 or TRBV12-4 to TRBJ1-4; D possibly corresponds to TRBD1 (6 bases). This CDR3 contains 16 residues. The germline V and J ends were trimmed by 8 bases and 7 bases, with 23 bases remaining between them. The CDR3 DNA follows: TGTGCCAGCCGCGGCAGGAGGGGGGAACTTGGTGAAAAACTGTTTTTT. Its translation: CASRGRRGELGEKLFF.

The chain uses TRBV6-2 or TRBV6-3 and TRBJ1-6, with a possible D match to TRBD1 (5 bases). This CDR3 contains 13 residues. Trimming took 6 bases from V and 10 from J, leaving 13 bases between them. In germline, CDR1 is MNHEY, CDR2 SVGEGT. In nucleotides, the CDR3 is TGTGCCAGCAGCTTCTTCAGGGAATCACCCCTCCACTTT. It is translated as CASSFFRESPLHF.

This clonotype was seen ten or more times. This rearrangement joins TRBV12-3 or TRBV12-4 to TRBJ2-7; perhaps TRBD1 as D (5 bases). The CDR3 sequence is 15 residues long. Trimming took off 7 bases at V and 4 bases at J, with 20 bases between the two ends. The CDR3 region is CASTPQGSPWYEQYF. The CDR3 DNA is TGTGCCAGCACGCCCCAGGGCTCTCCTTGGTACGAGCAGTACTTC.

V and J are TRBV5-1 and TRBJ1-2; no clear D. The V end was cut by 0 bases, the J end by 8 bases, with 14 bases between. This CDR3 has 14 amino acids. CDR1 and CDR2 from the germline V gene are SGHRS and YFSETQ. The CDR3 loop is CASSLDSGGKGYTF. As DNA, the CDR3 is TGCGCCAGCAGCTTGGACTCCGGAGGGAAAGGCTACACCTTC.

This clonotype showed up just a few times. V usage is TRBV6-2 or TRBV6-3 and J usage is TRBJ2-3; D is possibly TRBD2 (6 bases). In germline, CDR1 is MNHEY, CDR2 SVGEGT. CDR3 length: 15 residues. Trimming stripped 2 bases from V and 3 bases from J, with 12 bases between. CDR3 sequence (DNA): TGTGCCAGCAGTTACACGGGACTCGGGACAGATACGCAGTATTTT. Translated: CASSYTGLGTDTQYF.

At least ten counts were recorded for this clonotype. The DNA of the CDR3 is TGTGCCAGCAAAACACCGGGACTTTCGCCCTACGAGCAGTACTTC. As protein: CASKTPGLSPYEQYF. The chain has TRBV6-2 or TRBV6-3 and TRBJ2-7; a possible D gene is TRBD2 (6 bases). Germline V gene sequence: CDR1 MNHEY, CDR2 SVGEGT. The CDR3 is made up of 15 amino acids. V shed 7 bases and J shed 2 bases, with 18 bases lying between them.

There are a few counts of this clonotype. The chain joins TRBV5-1 to TRBJ1-1; 7 bases map to TRBD1. The J segment lost 2 bases and the V segment lost 5 bases, leaving 3 bases of the junction unmatched. Germline V gene sequence: CDR1 SGHRS, CDR2 YFSETQ. This CDR3 spans 13 amino acids. CDR3 residues: CASRGQPNTEAFF. The CDR3 DNA follows: TGCGCCAGCAGGGGACAGCCCAACACTGAAGCTTTCTTT.

This clonotype was observed many times. J is TRBJ1-5 and V is TRBV12-3 or TRBV12-4; D remains unclear. The CDR3 covers 15 residues. V was cut by 3 bases and J by 0 bases, with 9 bases left in between. For the CDR3, the DNA is TGTGCCAGCAGTTTCGGGGAAATTAGCAATCAGCCCCAGCATTTT. It translates to CASSFGEISNQPQHF.

J is TRBJ2-2 and V is TRBV11-2; D assignment may be TRBD1 or TRBD2 (5 bases each). V was pared by 2 bases and J by 14 bases, with 12 bases between. CDR3 length: 12 residues. Germline values: CDR1 SGHAT, CDR2 FQNNGV. The DNA for the CDR3 is TGTGCCAGCAGCTTAAGGGACGGACCTCTGTTTTTT. Protein sequence: CASSLRDGPLFF.

This clonotype was counted ten times or more. The chain recombines TRBV12-3 or TRBV12-4 with TRBJ1-1; D is unresolved. V lost 6 bases and J lost 8, with 19 bases in between. CDR3 length equals 14 residues. The CDR3 spells CASSPRASGGEAFF. In DNA form, the CDR3 reads TGTGCCAGCAGCCCACGTGCATCCGGCGGAGAAGCTTTCTTT.

This clonotype was picked up many times. V gene TRBV7-3 combines with J gene TRBJ2-3; TRBD2 might be the D (5 bases). V was cut by 2 bases and J by 0 bases, with 18 bases left in between. The germline gives CDR1 SGHTA, CDR2 FQGTGA. CDR3 length: 18 residues. CDR3 sequence reads: CASSLGGGRSTSTDTQYF. In nucleotides, the CDR3 is TGTGCCAGCAGCTTAGGAGGCGGCAGAAGTACTAGCACAGATACGCAGTATTTT.

This chain links TRBV3-1 with TRBJ2-7, with TRBD1 as a possible D gene (5 bases). This CDR3 region has 15 residues. Trimming took 4 bases from V and 5 from J, leaving 18 bases between them. Germline values: CDR1 LGHDT, CDR2 YNNKEL (reference sequence). The CDR3 loop reads CASSRQWGRAHEQYF. CDR3 nucleotide sequence: TGTGCCAGCAGCCGTCAGTGGGGCAGGGCCCACGAGCAGTACTTC.

This clonotype was seen at least ten times. The chain links TRBV11-2 to TRBJ2-7, with 7 bases identical to TRBD1. The CDR3 has 14 amino acids. The junction had 7 bases not matched to a gene; V was cut back by 2 bases and J by 6 bases. Germline assignment: CDR1 SGHAT and CDR2 FQNNGV. CDR3 DNA: TGTGCCAGCAGCTTAAACAGGGGTTTGTCCGAGCAGTACTTC. The encoded protein is CASSLNRGLSEQYF.

The genes are TRBV4-1 and TRBJ1-4; D is unresolved. The CDR3 sequence is 16 residues long. Trimming took off 2 bases at V and 10 bases at J, with 20 bases between the two ends. Germline CDR1 is MGHRA and CDR2 is YSYEKL. The chain's CDR3 is CASSQPTTREASKLFF. The CDR3 DNA follows: TGCGCCAGCAGCCAACCCACGACCCGAGAAGCATCAAAACTGTTTTTT.

J is TRBJ2-4 and V is TRBV11-2; D gene uncertain. Trimming shortened V by 4 bases and J by 0 bases, and 7 bases separated the two germline ends. Germline V gene sequence: CDR1 SGHAT, CDR2 FQNNGV. This CDR3 region has 14 residues. DNA of the CDR3: TGTGCCAGCAGCTCACGACTAGCCAAAAACATTCAGTACTTC. As protein: CASSSRLAKNIQYF.

On this clonotype: A much larger clone lies a single base off, so this may be a read error. This chain connects TRBV4-1 to TRBJ1-1; maybe TRBD1 (6 bases). CDR1 is MGHRA and CDR2 is YSYEKL in the germline V gene. The germline V and J ends were trimmed by 5 bases and 5 bases, with 15 bases remaining between them. CDR3 length equals 14 residues. As DNA, the CDR3 is TGCGCCAGCAGCTGGGGGGCGGGGGTTACTGAAGCTTTCTTT. Translated, it gives CASSWGAGVTEAFF.

This clonotype was seen at least ten times. The chain uses TRBV28 and TRBJ1-1; unclear D gene. Germline V gene lookup returns CDR1 MDHEN and CDR2 SYDVKM. Trimming shortened V by 6 bases and J by 2 bases, and 4 bases separated the two germline ends. This CDR3 spans 11 amino acids. For the CDR3, the DNA is TGTGCCAGCAGGCGTAACACTGAAGCTTTCTTT. Translated, it gives CASRRNTEAFF.

V gene TRBV11-2 combines with J gene TRBJ2-5; 8 bases are shared with TRBD2. CDR3 length: 15 residues. Germline trimming cut 5 bases from V and 4 bases from J; bases unmatched to any gene: 9. Germline V gene sequence: CDR1 SGHAT, CDR2 FQNNGV. CDR3 region: CASSQGLAERETQYF. In DNA form, the CDR3 reads TGTGCCAGCAGCCAAGGACTAGCCGAAAGAGAGACCCAGTACTTC. Together with reference TRBV11-2 and TRBJ2-5, the CDR3 gives the full variable domain: EAGVAQSPRYKIIEKRQSVAFWCNPISGHATLYWYQQILGQGPKLLIQFQNNGVVDDSQLPKDRFSAERLKGVDSTLKIQPAKLEDSAVYLCASSQGLAERETQYFGPGTRLLVL.

The gene calls are TRBV3-1 and TRBJ2-3, with D possibly matching TRBD1 (5 bases). Trimming removed 0 bases at V and 2 bases at J, with 12 bases between. This CDR3 region has 16 residues. CDR1 and CDR2 (germline): LGHDT, YNNKEL (reference sequence). The CDR3 here is CASSQEWSRDTDTQYF. DNA for the CDR3: TGTGCCAGCAGCCAAGAATGGTCCAGGGACACAGATACGCAGTATTTT.

This chain uses TRBV7-2 with TRBJ2-5; D tentatively reads TRBD1 or TRBD2 (5 bases each). CDR3 length: 16 amino acids. Per germline, CDR1 SGHTA and CDR2 FQGNSA. Trimming removed 5 bases at V and 2 bases at J, with 18 bases between. Written as DNA, the CDR3 is TGTGCCAGCAGCCCCGGGACGGCGAAATTTCAAGAGACCCAGTACTTC. As protein: CASSPGTAKFQETQYF. Based on the CDR3 plus reference TRBV7-2 and TRBJ2-5, the full variable domain is GAGVSQSPSNKVTEKGKDVELRCDPISGHTALYWYRQSLGQGLEFLIYFQGNSAPDKSGLPSDRFSAERTGGSVSTLTIQRTQQEDSAVYLCASSPGTAKFQETQYFGPGTRLLVL.

This clonotype showed up many times. The gene calls are TRBV7-2 and TRBJ2-3; perhaps TRBD1 as D (6 bases). Germline V CDR1 and CDR2: SGHTA, FQGNSA. V was clipped by 5 bases and J by 2 bases, with 17 bases between them. The CDR3 is 16 residues long. The CDR3 spells CASSRLTGSDTDTQYF. CDR3 DNA: TGTGCCAGCAGCCGCCTAACAGGGTCCGACACAGATACGCAGTATTTT. Based on the CDR3 plus reference TRBV7-2 and TRBJ2-3, the full variable domain is GAGVSQSPSNKVTEKGKDVELRCDPISGHTALYWYRQSLGQGLEFLIYFQGNSAPDKSGLPSDRFSAERTGGSVSTLTIQRTQQEDSAVYLCASSRLTGSDTDTQYFGPGTRLTVL.

This clonotype was observed a few times. The chain recombines TRBV6-6 with TRBJ2-4; TRBD1 might be the D (6 bases). Germline values: CDR1 MNHNY, CDR2 SVGAGI (reference sequence). CDR3 length: 16 residues. Between the trimmed V and J ends, which lost 2 bases and 1 base, there was a span of 12 bases. The CDR3 coding sequence is TGTGCCAGCAGTTACCCTGGGACATTGGCCAAAAACATTCAGTACTTC. It yields the protein CASSYPGTLAKNIQYF.

This clonotype appeared many times. The V gene is TRBV20-1, the J gene TRBJ2-1, with a tentative D call TRBD1 (5 bases). Germline CDR1 DFQATT, CDR2 SNEGSKA (reference sequence). This CDR3 is built from 13 residues. The CDR3 sequence is CRISGRLYNEQFF. For the CDR3, the DNA is TGCAGGATATCAGGGCGATTATACAATGAGCAGTTCTTC.

This chain joins TRBV4-1 and TRBJ2-7, with 9 bases matching TRBD1. The germline V gene encodes CDR1 MGHRA and CDR2 YSYEKL. This CDR3 contains 14 residues. V trimming: 2 bases; J trimming: 3 bases; junction bases outside the gene matches: 2. CDR3 loop: CASSQRTGVYEQYF. CDR3 coding DNA: TGCGCCAGCAGCCAAAGGACAGGGGTCTACGAGCAGTACTTC.

The chain is built from TRBV12-3 or TRBV12-4 and TRBJ1-6, with 8 bases matching TRBD1. The CDR3 is made up of 16 amino acids. V shed 6 bases, J shed 7 bases, and the junction held 11 bases outside the gene matches. The CDR3, as DNA: TGTGCCAGCAGATCCCGGACAGGGAGGATCAATTCACCCCTCCACTTT. This gives the protein CASRSRTGRINSPLHF.

This clonotype was recorded many times. The chain recombines TRBV4-3 with TRBJ1-1; 9 bases align to TRBD1. The CDR3 is 15 residues long. The germline V gene has CDR1 LGHNA and CDR2 YSLEER. V shed 3 bases and J 2 bases; nucleotides not matched to a gene: 4. CDR3 residues: CASSHEDRGNTEAFF. The CDR3 region has the DNA TGCGCCAGCAGCCATGAGGACAGGGGCAACACTGAAGCTTTCTTT.

This clonotype was counted at least ten times. The chain is built from TRBV12-3 or TRBV12-4 and TRBJ1-1, with a tentative D call TRBD1 (5 bases). Trimming left V 6 bases short and J 6 bases short, with 11 bases between. The CDR3 runs to 12 residues. The CDR3 DNA reads TGTGCCAGCAGGCGGACATTGTCTGAAGCTTTCTTT. Translating it yields CASRRTLSEAFF.

This clonotype was counted at least ten times. This rearrangement joins TRBV6-6 to TRBJ2-7, with 7 bases aligning to TRBD1. CDR3 length equals 16 residues. From germline, CDR1 is MNHNY and CDR2 SVGAGI (reference sequence). V gave up 2 bases and J gave up 3 bases; unmatched junction bases: 10. The CDR3 region has the DNA TGTGCCAGCAGTTACGGGCAGGGGGTCCCCTACTACGAGCAGTACTTC. This sequence encodes CASSYGQGVPYYEQYF.

Turning to this clonotype: A junction boundary mismatches the germline segment, possibly from a read error. This sequence joins TRBV9 and TRBJ1-1, with D possibly being TRBD1 (6 bases). Germline-derived CDR1 and CDR2 are SGDLS and YYNGEE. The CDR3 consists of 15 residues. The DNA for the CDR3 is TGTGCCAGCAGCCCAGATACAGGGTTCGGGACTGAAGTTTTCTTT. Protein: CASSPDTGFGTEVFF.